These 32 T cell receptor beta chains share one sample of origin, sequenced in a study of T cells in Graves' hyperthyroidism and ophthalmopathy. Amplification targeted TCR beta CDR3 regions from RNA transcripts. Carried out on the TCR CDR3, a first-round RT-PCR used the HTBI primer set. TCRdb redid the calling of the multiplex PCR reads with MiXCR, one entry per CDR3 protein. The sample gives approximately 400,000 distinct CDR3 sequences, 11% to 15% of which show up once; approximately 29% is in the top ten. The sequencing sample was made of blood. The receptors originated from a man between 45 and 60 years old with Graves' ophthalmopathy.

Many counts were recorded for this clonotype. The chain recombines TRBV6-1 with TRBJ2-7, with 14 bases aligning to TRBD2. The CDR3 runs to 15 residues. Trimming cost V 7 bases and J 6 bases; bases outside gene matches: 8. CDR1 is MNHNS and CDR2 is SASEGT in the germline V gene. The CDR3 is CASNYGTSGSTEQYF. The DNA of the CDR3 is TGTGCCAGCAATTACGGGACTAGCGGGAGTACCGAGCAGTACTTC.

In this sample, this clonotype turned up many times. The V gene is TRBV11-2, the J gene TRBJ2-7; 8 bases fit TRBD1. CDR1 and CDR2 (germline): SGHAT, FQNNGV. The junction had 8 bases not matched to a gene; V was cut back by 5 bases and J by 2 bases. CDR3 length: 15 amino acids. CDR3 in amino acids: CASSLSGGEAYEQYF. The CDR3 DNA reads TGTGCCAGCAGCCTGTCAGGGGGCGAGGCCTACGAGCAGTACTTC.

This clonotype was seen ten or more times. The rearrangement joins TRBV28 to TRBJ2-1; unclear D gene. This CDR3 has 15 residues. V lost 6 bases and J 0 bases, leaving 12 bases between the germline ends. CDR1 MDHEN and CDR2 SYDVKM come from the germline V gene. CDR3 protein: CASRNGWGSYNEQFF. The CDR3 DNA reads TGTGCCAGCAGGAACGGATGGGGCTCCTACAATGAGCAGTTCTTC. The full variable domain, rest sourced from reference TRBV28 and TRBJ2-1, is DVKVTQSSRYLVKRTGEKVFLECVQDMDHENMFWYRQDPGLGLRLIYFSYDVKMKEKGDIPEGYSVSREKKERFSLILESASTNQTSMYLCASRNGWGSYNEQFFGPGTRLTVL.

This clonotype was counted only a few times. V is TRBV6-1 and J is TRBJ2-1; D call uncertain. The germline V gene encodes CDR1 MNHNS and CDR2 SASEGT. V was trimmed by 3 bases and J by 15 bases, leaving 12 bases between them. The CDR3 runs 11 residues. The DNA of the CDR3 is TGTGCCAGCAGTGATATGTTCCAGTGGTTCTTC. Its protein is CASSDMFQWFF.

This clonotype was seen only a few times. A much larger clone differs from this one at a single base, so this may be a read error. The genes are TRBV7-3 and TRBJ2-2, with D maybe TRBD2 (5 bases). The CDR3 consists of 12 residues. CDR1 and CDR2 (germline): SGHTA, FQGTGA. Trimming took 3 bases from V and 7 from J, leaving 6 bases between them. The CDR3 nucleotides are TGTGCCAGCAGCTTCGGGATCGGGGAGCTGTTTTTT. The encoded protein is CASSFGIGELFF.

A few counts support this clonotype. The chain combines TRBV20-1 with TRBJ2-1; tentative D call: TRBD1 (6 bases). V lost 4 bases to trimming and J lost 3 bases, with 10 bases between them. Germline loops: CDR1 DFQATT, CDR2 SNEGSKA (reference sequence). The CDR3 is 13 residues long. CDR3 sequence reads: CSAKGDNYNEQFF. The CDR3 coding sequence is TGCAGTGCTAAGGGGGACAACTACAATGAGCAGTTCTTC.

This clonotype was recorded many times. The rearrangement uses TRBV3-1 and TRBJ2-5; no firm D call. CDR1 is LGHDT and CDR2 is YNNKEL in the germline V gene (reference sequence). V lost 4 bases and J 9 bases, leaving 9 bases between the germline ends. The length of the CDR3 is 11 residues. CDR3 in amino acids: CASSLRISQYF. The CDR3 nucleotides are TGTGCCAGCAGCCTCAGAATCTCCCAGTACTTC.

This chain uses TRBV19 with TRBJ1-4, with D perhaps matching TRBD1 (5 bases). There are 14 residues in the CDR3. Germline V lookup: CDR1 LNHDA, CDR2 SQIVND (reference sequence). Trimming cost V 6 bases and J 0 bases, with 8 bases left between them. The CDR3, as DNA: TGTGCCAGTAGACAGGCCGCAACTAATGAAAAACTGTTTTTT. It specifies CASRQAATNEKLFF.

This clonotype was picked up one time. This sequence joins TRBV20-1 and TRBJ2-7, with TRBD2 identical over 15 bases. The CDR3 covers 17 residues. J gave up 0 bases and V 4 bases, and 7 bases lay outside the gene matches. CDR1 is DFQATT, CDR2 SNEGSKA, per germline (reference sequence). CDR3 bases: TGCAGTGCTAAAACCGGGACTAGCGGGGGGAGCTCCTACGAGCAGTACTTC. Protein: CSAKTGTSGGSSYEQYF.

The genes are TRBV19 and TRBJ2-4; 8 nucleotides line up with TRBD2. CDR3 size: 14 residues. With V trimmed by 3 bases and J by 9 bases, 7 bases remained unmatched. CDR1 is LNHDA and CDR2 is SQIVND in the germline V gene (reference sequence). CDR3 in amino acids: CASSIPGGEVIQYF. CDR3 nucleotides: TGTGCCAGTAGTATCCCGGGAGGGGAGGTCATTCAGTACTTC.

Ten or more counts support this clonotype. The CDR3 loop is CASSSPSPGRSTGELFF. The CDR3 DNA is TGTGCCAGCAGTTCCCCCTCCCCCGGGAGGTCCACCGGGGAGCTGTTTTTT. The chain combines TRBV28 with TRBJ2-2, with 7 bases lining up with TRBD2. V dropped 4 bases and J dropped 4; count of bases not matched to a gene: 12. Germline values: CDR1 MDHEN, CDR2 SYDVKM. The CDR3 covers 17 residues.

Many counts were recorded for this clonotype. The rearrangement joins TRBV20-1 to TRBJ2-1; 10 bases are shared with TRBD2. Germline lookup yields CDR1 DFQATT and CDR2 SNEGSKA (reference sequence). V was pared by 3 bases and J by 9 bases, with 11 bases of the junction left unmatched. This CDR3 contains 15 residues. The CDR3 sequence: CSASFLAGVLGEQFF. The CDR3 DNA sequence: TGCAGTGCTAGTTTCCTAGCGGGAGTTCTGGGTGAGCAGTTCTTC.

This clonotype was seen a handful of times. A much larger clone lies one base from this, so it may be a read error. The J gene is TRBJ1-1, the V gene TRBV5-1; 7 bases line up with TRBD1. Germline CDR1 SGHRS, CDR2 YFSETQ. The length of the CDR3 is 15 residues. Germline trimming cut 3 bases from V and 5 bases from J; bases unmatched to any gene: 10. CDR3: CASSSTGFGGTEAFF. DNA of the CDR3: TGCGCCAGCAGCTCGACAGGGTTTGGCGGTACTGAAGCTTTCTTT.

This sequence joins TRBV19 and TRBJ2-3; no firm D call. V lost 6 bases, J lost 0 bases, and 7 bases lay in between. Germline values: CDR1 LNHDA, CDR2 SQIVND (reference sequence). This CDR3 spans 13 amino acids. CDR3 loop: CASRYSSTDTQYF. The CDR3 DNA follows: TGTGCCAGTAGGTACAGCAGCACAGATACGCAGTATTTT. Complete variable domain (other parts from reference TRBV19 and TRBJ2-3): DGGITQSPKYLFRKEGQNVTLSCEQNLNHDAMYWYRQDPGQGLRLIYYSQIVNDFQKGDIAEGYSVSREKKESFPLTVTSAQKNPTAFYLCASRYSSTDTQYFGPGTRLTVL.

This clonotype was counted many times. The chain is built from TRBV6-1 and TRBJ2-2; 11 positions agree with TRBD2. CDR1 is MNHNS, CDR2 SASEGT, per germline. The V segment lost 5 bases and the J segment 3 bases; nucleotides outside the gene matches: 8. The CDR3 runs to 17 residues. The CDR3, as DNA: TGTGCCAGCAGTTACTTAGGACTAGCGGGTTACACCGGGGAGCTGTTTTTT. Translation: CASSYLGLAGYTGELFF.

This clonotype was detected ten times or more. The chain combines TRBV3-1 with TRBJ2-2; 8 positions match TRBD2. The CDR3 contains 19 residues. Germline values: CDR1 LGHDT, CDR2 YNNKEL (reference sequence). Trimming cost V 0 bases and J 3 bases; bases outside gene matches: 12. Here the CDR3 reads CASSQDLAGGPVDTGELFF. In DNA form, the CDR3 reads TGTGCCAGCAGCCAAGATCTCGCGGGAGGCCCTGTGGACACCGGGGAGCTGTTTTTT.

This chain links TRBV9 with TRBJ2-4; 8 bases line up with TRBD1. CDR1 is SGDLS and CDR2 is YYNGEE in the germline V gene. This CDR3 region has 13 residues. Losses at the gene ends were 8 bases for V and 1 base for J; bases not matched to a gene: 2. Here the CDR3 reads CARTGVAKNIQYF. CDR3 nucleotide sequence: TGTGCCAGGACAGGGGTGGCCAAAAACATTCAGTACTTC.

This clonotype was detected ten times or more. The chain couples TRBV7-8 to TRBJ1-1; 8 bases match TRBD1. The germline V gene has CDR1 SGHVS and CDR2 FQNEAQ. After removal of 5 bases from V and 4 bases from J, the junction contained 9 bases not matched to a gene. The CDR3 runs 15 residues. CDR3: CASSATGGWGTEAFF. The CDR3 DNA reads TGTGCCAGCAGCGCAACAGGGGGTTGGGGCACTGAAGCTTTCTTT.

This clonotype occurred once. This may be a read error, as it is one base from a much larger clone. The V and J genes are TRBV29-1 and TRBJ2-1; TRBD2 agrees at 7 bases. Per the germline V gene, CDR1 is SQVTM and CDR2 is ANQGSEA. The CDR3 spans 15 residues. CDR3 DNA: TGCAGCGTTGAAGGACGGCTAGCGGTTTACAATGGGCAGTTCTTC. It encodes CSVEGRLAVYNGQFF.

This rearrangement joins TRBV4-1 to TRBJ2-1, with 10 bases fitting TRBD1. Trimming removed 1 base from V and 8 bases from J; junction bases left unmatched: 11. There are 17 residues in the CDR3. In germline, CDR1 is MGHRA, CDR2 YSYEKL. The CDR3 is CASSQGRLGQGFHEQFF. The CDR3 DNA reads TGCGCCAGCAGCCAAGGACGTTTGGGACAGGGGTTCCATGAGCAGTTCTTC.

The genes are TRBV7-8 and TRBJ2-3; D is unresolved. This CDR3 has 15 amino acids. Germline CDR1 is SGHVS and CDR2 is FQNEAQ. The CDR3 protein is CASRPQFLSTDTQYF. For the CDR3, the DNA is TGTGCATCAAGGCCGCAATTCCTTAGCACAGATACGCAGTATTTT.

This chain links TRBV12-3 or TRBV12-4 with TRBJ2-1; TRBD2 agrees at 11 bases. This CDR3 has 17 residues. V shed 7 bases, J shed 7 bases, and the junction held 15 bases outside the gene matches. DNA of the CDR3: TGTGCCAGCATGGAACTAGCGGGAGTGTTTGAAGAAAATGAGCAGTTCTTC. Its protein is CASMELAGVFEENEQFF.

This clonotype was counted ten times or more. This rearrangement joins TRBV20-1 to TRBJ2-1, with 9 bases lining up with TRBD2. This CDR3 region has 15 residues. CDR1 is DFQATT, CDR2 SNEGSKA, per germline (reference sequence). With V trimmed by 4 bases and J by 3 bases, 7 bases remained unmatched. CDR3 nucleotides: TGCAGTGCTAAACCGCTGCGGGAGGGCTACAATGAGCAGTTCTTC. Its protein product is CSAKPLREGYNEQFF.

In its sample, this clonotype was seen many times. V usage is TRBV12-3 or TRBV12-4 and J usage is TRBJ1-2; D possibly corresponds to TRBD1 (5 bases). Deletions cut 4 bases from V and 3 bases from J, with 9 bases between. The CDR3 consists of 13 residues. The CDR3 reads CASSSGTDYGYTF. The CDR3, as DNA: TGTGCCAGCAGTTCCGGGACGGACTATGGCTACACCTTC.

With regard to this clonotype: A much larger clone differs by one base, so this may be a read error. V and J are TRBV5-1 and TRBJ2-1, with TRBD2 matching 8 bases. The CDR3 extends over 18 amino acids. Germline-derived CDR1 and CDR2 are SGHRS and YFSETQ. CDR3 bases: TGTGCCAGCAGCCCCGCGGGAGCTAGCGGGTGGTCCCACAATGAGCAGTTCTTC. Amino acid sequence: CASSPAGASGWSHNEQFF.

V usage is TRBV9 and J usage is TRBJ2-5; a weak D match, TRBD1 (5 bases). Germline values: CDR1 SGDLS, CDR2 YYNGEE. This CDR3 has 12 residues. V lost 1 base and J lost 5, with 6 bases in between. The CDR3 bases are TGTGCCAGCAGCGTAAAGGGGGAGACCCAGTACTTC. Translation: CASSVKGETQYF.

This clonotype was seen many times. This chain links TRBV20-1 with TRBJ2-3; the D call may be TRBD1 or TRBD2 (5 bases each). Trimming pared 5 bases from V and 0 bases from J, leaving 15 bases between. The CDR3 has 15 residues. CDR1 is DFQATT, CDR2 SNEGSKA, per germline (reference sequence). CDR3 residues: CSAQKPGRSTDTQYF. CDR3 bases: TGCAGTGCTCAAAAACCGGGACGCAGCACAGATACGCAGTATTTT.

Ten or more counts support this clonotype. The CDR3 is CASRKPGNVGSPLHF. CDR3 DNA sequence: TGTGCCAGCAGAAAACCGGGAAATGTCGGCTCACCCCTCCACTTT. J is TRBJ1-6 and V is TRBV28; D is unclear. Germline lookup yields CDR1 MDHEN and CDR2 SYDVKM. The CDR3 has 15 residues. Trimming cost V 6 bases and J 10 bases, with 19 bases left between them.

This clonotype has ten or more counts. The J gene is TRBJ2-4, the V gene TRBV12-3 or TRBV12-4; D might be TRBD2 (7 bases). The CDR3 is 14 residues long. The V gene lost 2 bases and the J gene lost 9 bases, with 14 bases spanning the gap. The CDR3 DNA sequence: TGTGCCAGCAGTTTACCCGGGGGGCCAGGCATTCAGTACTTC. The encoded protein is CASSLPGGPGIQYF.

The chain employs TRBV29-1 and TRBJ1-6; D is perhaps TRBD1 (6 bases). The CDR3 runs 13 residues. Trimming shortened V by 6 bases and J by 10 bases, and 16 bases separated the two germline ends. Per the germline V gene, CDR1 is SQVTM and CDR2 is ANQGSEA. Written as DNA, the CDR3 is TGCAGCGTCCAACAGGGTGCTAGGTCACCCCTCCACTTT. As protein: CSVQQGARSPLHF.

This clonotype was counted a few times. The chain carries TRBV12-3 or TRBV12-4 and TRBJ2-7; D is unresolved. V was trimmed by 0 bases and J by 7 bases, leaving 13 bases between them. This CDR3 has 14 amino acids. CDR3 loop: CASSLAQVRDEQYF. The CDR3 nucleotides read TGTGCCAGCAGTTTAGCGCAGGTCAGAGATGAGCAGTACTTC.

This clonotype was counted ten times or more. The chain employs TRBV12-3 or TRBV12-4 and TRBJ2-7; TRBD2 matches 14 bases. The CDR3 consists of 15 residues. V was clipped by 8 bases and J by 6 bases; unmatched bases: 9. Written as DNA, the CDR3 is TGTGCCAGCGGAAGACTAGCGGGAGGGCTGGGCGAGCAGTACTTC. Its protein is CASGRLAGGLGEQYF.